This T cell receptor beta chain came from a study of CD8 T cells in ankylosing spondylitis. This clonotype has ten or more counts. Its antigen is unidentified. Quantitative molecular-barcoded 5'-RACE generated the TCR beta libraries. TCRdb ran MiXCR on the 5' RACE reads and lists one entry per CDR3 protein. Among tens of thousands of distinct CDR3 sequences listed, 6% were seen once. CDR1 is SEHNR and CDR2 is FQNEAQ in the germline V gene (reference sequence). V gave up 1 base and J gave up 7 bases; unmatched junction bases: 5. CDR3 length equals 15 residues. Study-level findings and limits: Significantly higher representation of disease-linked clones was reported for matched ankylosing spondylitis synovial fluid. Disease-linked clones displayed a CD8+ phenotype and appeared relatively rarely in peripheral blood. Typical of ankylosing spondylitis blood, it appeared, was a TCR beta motif of under 10 highly homologous variants.

Sequencing used blood, either unsorted or a sorted T cell fraction (not recorded which). The sequence was obtained from a male donor with ankylosing spondylitis or in good health (not recorded which). J is TRBJ2-1 and V is TRBV7-9; 9 nucleotides line up with TRBD2. The CDR3, as DNA: TGTGCCAGCAGCTTAGTCGGCGGGGGGGGAAATGAGCAGTTCTTC. This encodes CASSLVGGGGNEQFF.